Listed below are T cell receptor beta chains from one sample, sequenced in a study of patients with pleural tuberculosis. TCRdb re-analysed the reads in MiXCR, keeping a single row per CDR3 protein. The sample lists 29,000 or so distinct CDR3 sequences, 15% to 20% occurring once. Sequences were obtained from peripheral blood. Receptor source: a human donor with pleural tuberculosis. CDR3s include the opening cysteine and the closing phenylalanine or tryptophan. D genes are given only for firm matches. Clone size is shown for a subset of rows, as once, few, many or a class of expanded clone.

D gene,clone size,J gene,V gene,CDR3 DNA,CDR3 protein
-,many,TRBJ2-1,TRBV20-1,TGCAGTGCTAGGATTGGGGGAAGTCCTGAGCAGTTCTTC,CSARIGGSPEQFF
-,many,TRBJ2-3,TRBV4-3,TGCGCCAGCAGCCAAGGGAAGGGGAATTCAGATACGCAGTATTTT,CASSQGKGNSDTQYF
TRBD1,many,TRBJ2-5,TRBV7-2,TGTGCCAGCAGCTCTACAGGGGGCGGAGAGACCCAGTACTTC,CASSSTGGGETQYF
-,many,TRBJ2-5,TRBV6-1,TGTGCCAGCAGTGAACCAGGTACCGCCCGGGAGACCCAGTACTTC,CASSEPGTARETQYF
-,medium-sized,TRBJ1-1,TRBV6-1,TGTGCCAGCAGTCAGGGGCCCGAAGCTTTCTTT,CASSQGPEAFF
-,medium-sized,TRBJ1-6,TRBV28,TGTGCCAGCACCCGGGACGGGAATAATTCACCCCTCCACTTT,CASTRDGNNSPLHF
-,many,TRBJ1-5,TRBV10-2,TGCGCCAGCAGTGAGTCCTCCGGGACACTAAGCAATCAGCCCCAGCATTTT,CASSESSGTLSNQPQHF
-,many,TRBJ2-3,TRBV20-1,TGCAGTGCTAGTCTCAGCGGAGACACAGATACGCAGTATTTT,CSASLSGDTDTQYF
-,many,TRBJ2-7,TRBV27,TGTGCCAGCAGCACCGGGCGATTAAACGAGCAGTACTTC,CASSTGRLNEQYF
-,many,TRBJ1-2,TRBV24-1,TGTGCCACCAGCCCCGCCGGGACGGGCTATGGCTACACCTTC,CATSPAGTGYGYTF
TRBD1,medium-sized,TRBJ1-1,TRBV20-1,TGCAGTGCTAGAGATGGACAGGGGGGAACTGAAGCTTTCTTT,CSARDGQGGTEAFF
-,many,TRBJ1-1,TRBV6-1,TGTGCCAGCACCATACGGGAGAACACTGAAGCTTTCTTT,CASTIRENTEAFF
-,-,TRBJ2-7,TRBV6-5,TGTGCCAGCGGGGGTGGGGGGAAGACTTACGAGCAGTACTTC,CASGGGGKTYEQYF
-,medium-sized,TRBJ1-2,TRBV6-1,TGTGCCAGCAAGACAGGAGGCTATGGCTACACCTTC,CASKTGGYGYTF
-,many,TRBJ2-7,TRBV9,TGTGCCAGCTCTCAGGCCCTTAACGAGCAGTACTTC,CASSQALNEQYF
-,many,TRBJ2-3,TRBV29-1,TGCAGCGTTGAAGATCCAGAGGACTCCACAGATACGCAGTATTTT,CSVEDPEDSTDTQYF
TRBD1,many,TRBJ1-1,TRBV29-1,TGCAGCTCAGACAGGGCTGAAGCTTTCTTT,CSSDRAEAFF
-,medium-sized,TRBJ1-6,TRBV2,TGTGCCAGCAGTGAAGGGTATTCACCCCTCCACTTT,CASSEGYSPLHF
-,many,TRBJ2-1,TRBV29-1,TGCAGCGTTCCGTTACGTGGGGTCAATGAGCAGTTCTTC,CSVPLRGVNEQFF
-,medium-sized,TRBJ1-1,TRBV27,TGTGCCAGCAGTTTAACCCTAAATTCGAACACTGAAGCTTTCTTT,CASSLTLNSNTEAFF
TRBD2,-,TRBJ2-1,TRBV7-9,TGTGCCAGCAGCTTAATGCAGCGGGAGGGCGATGAGCAGTTCTTC,CASSLMQREGDEQFF
-,-,TRBJ2-3,TRBV7-9,TGTGCCAGCCTTATCGGTGCCGCAGATACGCAGTATTTT,CASLIGAADTQYF
TRBD2,many,TRBJ2-1,TRBV7-2,TGTGCCAGCAGCCCCCGTCCGGGACTAGCGGGGGGCCCAAATGAGCAGTTCTTC,CASSPRPGLAGGPNEQFF
TRBD1,many,TRBJ2-2,TRBV4-1,TGCGCCAGCAGCCAAGATTACGGGACAGGGAAGAACACCGGGGAGCTGTTTTTT,CASSQDYGTGKNTGELFF
-,medium-sized,TRBJ2-7,TRBV27,TGTGCCAGCAGCCTTCTCCGGACTTCCTCCTACGAGCAGTACTTC,CASSLLRTSSYEQYF
TRBD1,many,TRBJ2-1,TRBV15,TGTGCCACCAGCCTGGACAGGGGGCACTACTATGAGCAGTTCTTC,CATSLDRGHYYEQFF
-,many,TRBJ1-4,TRBV7-9,TGTGCCAGCAGCGAGGGGGATGGGGGCCGGAATGAAAAACTGTTTTTT,CASSEGDGGRNEKLFF
TRBD2,many,TRBJ2-5,TRBV6-1,TGTGCCAGCAGTGAAAGAGGTCTAGCGGACCGGGCGACCCAGTACTTC,CASSERGLADRATQYF